This T cell receptor (beta chain) was sequenced during a study of beta chain features in type 1 diabetes. This clone was counted a few times. Sampling consisted of one heparinised blood draw per donor, averaging roughly 110 mL. The CDR3 length is 16 residues. Investigators reverse transcribed all isolated RNA, so they sequenced expressed TCRB transcripts. Method: immunoSEQ multiplex PCR; TCRdb's copy keeps in-frame clones and lacks some. The sample holds under 950,000 clones, about a sixth seen once. The gene calls are TRBV21-1 and TRBJ2-7; no DNA check was done on the table's D call, TRBD1. TRBV21-1 is termed a pseudogene. This TCR came from a woman aged 18-29 years in good health. The sample taken for sequencing was naive CD4+ T cells from blood. CDR3: CASSNRDRGPTYEQYF. The CDR3 bases are TGTGCCAGCAGCAACCGGGACAGGGGGCCCACCTACGAGCAGTACTTC.